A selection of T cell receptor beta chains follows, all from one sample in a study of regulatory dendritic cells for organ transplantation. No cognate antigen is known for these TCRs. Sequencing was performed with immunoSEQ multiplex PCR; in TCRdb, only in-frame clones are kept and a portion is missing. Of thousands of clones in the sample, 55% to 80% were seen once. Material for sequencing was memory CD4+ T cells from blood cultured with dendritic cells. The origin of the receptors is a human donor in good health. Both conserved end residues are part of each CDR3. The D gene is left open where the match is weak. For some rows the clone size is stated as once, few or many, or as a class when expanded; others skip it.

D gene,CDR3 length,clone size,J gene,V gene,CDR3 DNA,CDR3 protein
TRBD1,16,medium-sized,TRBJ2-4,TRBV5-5,TGTGCCAGCAGCCCAAATCCGACAGGGGGCCAGGACATTCAGTACTTC,CASSPNPTGGQDIQYF
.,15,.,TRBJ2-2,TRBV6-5,TGTGCCAGCAGTTACTCTTGGCAGATCACCGGGGAGCTGTTTTTT,CASSYSWQITGELFF
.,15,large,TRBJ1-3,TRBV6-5,TGTGCCAGCAGTTTCTCAGAGCTCTCTGGAAACACCATATATTTT,CASSFSELSGNTIYF
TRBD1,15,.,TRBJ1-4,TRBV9,TGTGCCAGCAGCCCTCGACAGGGGGCAAGGGAAAAACTGTTTTTT,CASSPRQGAREKLFF
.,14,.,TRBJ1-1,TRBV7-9,TGTGCCAGCAGCTTAGCGGGGGCAAAGACTGAAGCTTTCTTT,CASSLAGAKTEAFF
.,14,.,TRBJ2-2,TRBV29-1,TGCAGCGTTGGATCAGGGCACTTCACCGGGGAGCTGTTTTTT,CSVGSGHFTGELFF
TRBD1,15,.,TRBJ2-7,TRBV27,TGTGCCAGCCTCCCCTCCCGGGACAGGGCCTACGAGCAGTACTTC,CASLPSRDRAYEQYF
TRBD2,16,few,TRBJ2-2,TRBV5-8,TGTGCCAGCAGCTTGCGAAGCGGGGGGATCACCGGGGAGCTGTTTTTT,CASSLRSGGITGELFF
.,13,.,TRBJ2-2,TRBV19,TGTGCCAGCACCATACAGGGTGCCGGGGAGCTGTTTTTT,CASTIQGAGELFF
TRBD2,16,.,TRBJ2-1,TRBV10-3,TGTGCCATCACCGGGACTAGCGGGGGGGCCATCAATGAGCAGTTCTTC,CAITGTSGGAINEQFF
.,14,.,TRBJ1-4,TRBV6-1,TGTGCCAGCAGGTTGGACAGTAATAATGAAAAACTGTTTTTT,CASRLDSNNEKLFF
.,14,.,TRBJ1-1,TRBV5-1,TGCGCCAGCAGCCCCGGGGGAACAGAACCTGAAGCTTTCTTT,CASSPGGTEPEAFF
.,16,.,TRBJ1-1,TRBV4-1,TGCGCCAGCAGCCAAGATGCCAGGCGGGGTAACACTGAAGCTTTCTTT,CASSQDARRGNTEAFF
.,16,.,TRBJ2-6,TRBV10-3,TGTGCCATCAGTGAGTCGAGCCCTACTGGGGCCAACGTCCTGACTTTC,CAISESSPTGANVLTF
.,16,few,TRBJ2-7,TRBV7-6,TGTGCCAGCAGCCCCTCAGAGGGGGTTAGCAGGCACGAGCAGTACTTC,CASSPSEGVSRHEQYF
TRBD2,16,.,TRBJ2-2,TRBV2,TGTGCCAGCAAATCGCTAGCGGGGGAGAACACCGGGGAGCTGTTTTTT,CASKSLAGENTGELFF
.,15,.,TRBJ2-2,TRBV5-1,TGCGCCAGCAGCTTGAGGGCAGGGAACACCGGAGAGCTGTTTTTT,CASSLRAGNTGELFF
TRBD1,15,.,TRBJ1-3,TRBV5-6,TGTGCCAGCAGCAGACTGGACAGGGACGGAGACACCATATATTTT,CASSRLDRDGDTIYF
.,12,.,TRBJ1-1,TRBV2,TGTGCCAGCAGTTTGCGGGAATTGAAAGCTTTCTTT,CASSLRELKAFF
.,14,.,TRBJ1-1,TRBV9,TGTGCCAGCAGCACTGACAGGAGGAACACTGAAGCTTTCTTT,CASSTDRRNTEAFF
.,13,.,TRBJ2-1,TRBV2,TGTGCCAGCACGACGGAGAAATACAATGAGCAGTTCTTC,CASTTEKYNEQFF
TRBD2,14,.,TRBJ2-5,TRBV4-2,TGTGCCAGCAGCCAACAGGGTAGCGGGGAGACCCAGTACTTC,CASSQQGSGETQYF
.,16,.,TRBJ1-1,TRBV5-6,TGTGCCAGCAGCTTGCTCGGGGATACTATAGGGACTGAAGCTTTCTTT,CASSLLGDTIGTEAFF
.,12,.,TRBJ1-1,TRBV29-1,TGCAGCGTTGAAGACAATCTCTACGGGGCTTTCTTT,CSVEDNLYGAFF
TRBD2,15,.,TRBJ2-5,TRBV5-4,TGTGCCAGCAGCCCCTCTACCGGGGGGGGAGAGACCCAGTACTTC,CASSPSTGGGETQYF
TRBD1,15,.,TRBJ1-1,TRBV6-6,TGTGCCAGCAACCTACCCGGACAGGCGAACACTGAAGCTTTCTTT,CASNLPGQANTEAFF
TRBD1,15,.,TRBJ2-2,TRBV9,TGTGCCAGCAGCCCCCGAGGGGGCTACACCGGGGAGCTGTTTTTT,CASSPRGGYTGELFF
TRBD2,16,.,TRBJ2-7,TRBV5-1,TGCGCCAGCAGCGCTATGACTAGCGGGGGGTCCTACGAGCAGTACTTC,CASSAMTSGGSYEQYF
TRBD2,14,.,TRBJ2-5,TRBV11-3,TGTGCCAGCAGCCCTATGACTAGCTTCGAGACCCAGTACTTC,CASSPMTSFETQYF
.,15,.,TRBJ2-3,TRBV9,TGTGCCAGCAGCGTAGCAGGTAGCGTCCCCGATACGCAGTATTTT,CASSVAGSVPDTQYF
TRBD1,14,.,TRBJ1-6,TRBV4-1,TGCGCCAGCAGCCTCCCGGACAGGGAGTCACCCCTCCACTTT,CASSLPDRESPLHF
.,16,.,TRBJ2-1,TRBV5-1,TGCGCCAGCTCCTCCCAGGGATTAGGCTCCTACAATGAGCAGTTCTTC,CASSSQGLGSYNEQFF
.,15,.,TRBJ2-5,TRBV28,TGTGCCAGCAGTTTAGGCGGGGGCCTGCGGGAGACCCAGTACTTC,CASSLGGGLRETQYF
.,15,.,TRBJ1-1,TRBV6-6,TGTGCCAGCGCTCCAACGTGGGGCTTGAACACTGAAGCTTTCTTT,CASAPTWGLNTEAFF
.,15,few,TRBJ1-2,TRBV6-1,TGTGCCAGCAGTGAAGCGCTGAGGGCTTGGTATGGCTACACCTTC,CASSEALRAWYGYTF
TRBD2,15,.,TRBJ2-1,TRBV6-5,TGTGCCAGCAGGTCTAGCGGGGGGGCCGGCAATGAGCAGTTCTTC,CASRSSGGAGNEQFF
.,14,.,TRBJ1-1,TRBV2,TGTGCCAGCAGGGAAAGAGAGGTGAACACTGAAGCTTTCTTT,CASREREVNTEAFF
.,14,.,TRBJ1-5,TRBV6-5,TGTGCCAGCAGTTATGGGGGAGGGGATCAGCCCCAGCATTTT,CASSYGGGDQPQHF
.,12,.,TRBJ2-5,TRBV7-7,TGTGCCAGCAGCGCAGGGGCCGAGACCCAGTACTTC,CASSAGAETQYF
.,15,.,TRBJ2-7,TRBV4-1,TGCGCCAGCAGCCGGACAGAACTCCCCATCTACGAGCAGTACTTC,CASSRTELPIYEQYF
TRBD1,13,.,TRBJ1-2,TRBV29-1,TGCAGCGTTGGGACCGGACAGGGAGATGGCTACACCTTC,CSVGTGQGDGYTF
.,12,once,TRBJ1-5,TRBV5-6,TGTGCCAGCAGCAGGGGTGATCAGCCCCAGCATTTT,CASSRGDQPQHF
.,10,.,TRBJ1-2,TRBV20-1,TGCAGTGCTAGTGGGGCTGGCTACACCTTC,CSASGAGYTF
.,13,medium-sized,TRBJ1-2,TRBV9,TGTGCCAGCAGCACATCCCAGGGAGGTGGCTACACCTTC,CASSTSQGGGYTF
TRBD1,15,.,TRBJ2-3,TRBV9,TGTGCCAGCAGCCCGACGGACAGGGCTGCGGATACGCAGTATTTT,CASSPTDRAADTQYF
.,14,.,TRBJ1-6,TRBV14,TGTGCCAGCAGCCAAGGGCGGTATAATTCACCCCTCCACTTT,CASSQGRYNSPLHF
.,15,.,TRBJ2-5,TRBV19,TGTGCCAGTAGGCGACAAGGGGGATCAACGGAGACCCAGTACTTC,CASRRQGGSTETQYF
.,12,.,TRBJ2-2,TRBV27,TGTGCCAGCAGTTTCCCGGGGGGGGAGCTGTTTTTT,CASSFPGGELFF
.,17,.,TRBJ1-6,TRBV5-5,TGTGCCAGCAGCTTGGGACAGGCCCAATTTTCGGGGTCACCCCTCCACTTT,CASSLGQAQFSGSPLHF
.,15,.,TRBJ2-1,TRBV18,TGTGCCAGCTCACCACCCAGGGGATCAAACAATGAGCAGTTCTTC,CASSPPRGSNNEQFF
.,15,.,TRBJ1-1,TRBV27,TGTGCCAGCAGTTTATCGAGACAGGCCTTCTCGGCCGCTTTCTTT,CASSLSRQAFSAAFF
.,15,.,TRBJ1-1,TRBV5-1,TGCGCCAGCAGCCCCCTGACAGGAGTGAACACTGAAGCTTTCTTT,CASSPLTGVNTEAFF
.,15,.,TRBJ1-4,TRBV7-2,TGTGCCAGCAGCTCCGCGGGACGGAATAATGAAAAACTGTTTTTT,CASSSAGRNNEKLFF
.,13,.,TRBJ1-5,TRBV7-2,TGTGCCAGCAGCTTCTCCGTGAATCAGCCCCAGCATTTT,CASSFSVNQPQHF
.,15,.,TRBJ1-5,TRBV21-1,TGTGCCAGCAGGACAGGGGGCAAGAACAATCAGCCCCAGCATTTT,CASRTGGKNNQPQHF